A selection of T cell receptor beta chains follows, all from one sample in a study of blood T cell repertoires in COVID-19. Clones were read by immunoSEQ multiplex PCR, and TCRdb kept only the in-frame ones, dropping some. The table records 300,000 or so clones, under 95% of them present only once. Sequences were obtained from PBMCs or T cells enriched from blood (not recorded which). The receptors originated from a man aged 60 to 75 who had recovered from COVID-19. The CDR3 runs from the conserved cysteine through the conserved F or W. The D gene is left open where the match is weak.

cdr3_aa v_call d_call j_call cdr3_length
CASSPLTGSYGYTF TRBV11-2 TRBD1 TRBJ1-2 14
CAISEGPGTSGPQGDTQYF TRBV10-3 TRBD2 TRBJ2-3 19
CASSQGEAAGYEQYF TRBV4-1 NA TRBJ2-7 15
CASSLEGQSSYEQYF TRBV5-5 NA TRBJ2-7 15
CASSQGGIRAEAFF TRBV14 NA TRBJ1-1 14
CASSHGTARTSGNNNEQFF TRBV4-1 TRBD2 TRBJ2-1 19
CASSLDADSYEQYF TRBV5-1 NA TRBJ2-7 14
CASGPNVWTNYEQYF TRBV6-2/TRBV6-3 NA TRBJ2-7 15
CASSLGSGNNEQFF TRBV5-1 NA TRBJ2-1 14
CASSIGQGRWTEAFF TRBV27 TRBD1 TRBJ1-1 15
CASSFFEGYYGYTF TRBV5-5 NA TRBJ1-2 14
CASNRDRRLAKNIQYF TRBV7-2 TRBD1 TRBJ2-4 16
CASSLVGTPMVYEQYF TRBV5-1 NA TRBJ2-7 16
CASSRPGTLEQFF TRBV7-2 NA TRBJ2-1 13
CASSFQQVLNTEAFF TRBV5-5 NA TRBJ1-1 15
CSARQDNEQFF TRBV20-1 NA TRBJ2-1 11
CASSQDAGLGYGYTF TRBV4-2 NA TRBJ1-2 15
CASSFMGLAGFRETQYF TRBV7-2 TRBD2 TRBJ2-5 17
CASSPNTGELFF TRBV4-1 NA TRBJ2-2 12
CASSAGPPDTGELFF TRBV2 NA TRBJ2-2 15
CASSGVSGQRTEAFF TRBV9 TRBD1 TRBJ1-1 15
CASSLRTGDTEAFF TRBV4-2 TRBD1 TRBJ1-1 14